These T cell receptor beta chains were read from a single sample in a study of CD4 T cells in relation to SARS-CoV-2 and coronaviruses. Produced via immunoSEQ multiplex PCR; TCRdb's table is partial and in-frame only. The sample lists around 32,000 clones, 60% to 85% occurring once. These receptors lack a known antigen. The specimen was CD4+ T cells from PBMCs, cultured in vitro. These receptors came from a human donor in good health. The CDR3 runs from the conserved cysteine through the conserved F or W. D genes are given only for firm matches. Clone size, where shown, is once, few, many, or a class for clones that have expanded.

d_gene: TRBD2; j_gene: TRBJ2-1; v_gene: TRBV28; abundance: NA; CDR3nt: TGTGCCAGCAGTGAACTAGCGTACAATGAGCAGTTCTTC; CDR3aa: CASSELAYNEQFF
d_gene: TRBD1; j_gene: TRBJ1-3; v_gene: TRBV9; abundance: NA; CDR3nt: TGTGCCAGCAGCGCGGGCACAGGGGGCTCTGGAAACACCATATATTTT; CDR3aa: CASSAGTGGSGNTIYF
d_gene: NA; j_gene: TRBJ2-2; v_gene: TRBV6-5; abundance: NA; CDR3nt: TGTGCCGCCCGGACCGTAACGAACACCGGGGAGCTGTTTTTT; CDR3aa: CAARTVTNTGELFF
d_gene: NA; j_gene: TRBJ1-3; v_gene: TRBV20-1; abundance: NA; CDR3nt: TGCAGTGCTCGTGGGAGTGAACTGGGCACCATATATTTT; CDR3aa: CSARGSELGTIYF
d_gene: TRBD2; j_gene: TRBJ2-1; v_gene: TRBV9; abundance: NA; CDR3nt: TGTGCCAGCAGCTCGGGACTAGCCCAGGGAGGTGAGCAGTTCTTC; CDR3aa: CASSSGLAQGGEQFF
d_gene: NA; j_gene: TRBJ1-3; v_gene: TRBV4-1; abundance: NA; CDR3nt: TGCGCCAGCAGCCAAGATCTCATGGTTCCTGGAAACACCATATATTTT; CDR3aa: CASSQDLMVPGNTIYF
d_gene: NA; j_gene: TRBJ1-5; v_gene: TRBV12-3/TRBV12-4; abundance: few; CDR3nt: TGTGCCAGCAGTCGCAACCTGTATCAGCCCCAGCATTTT; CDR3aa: CASSRNLYQPQHF
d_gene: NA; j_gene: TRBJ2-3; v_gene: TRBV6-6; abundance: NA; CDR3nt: TGTGCCAGCAGTCTCACAGGTGTCGGGGGAGATACGCAGTATTTT; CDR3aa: CASSLTGVGGDTQYF
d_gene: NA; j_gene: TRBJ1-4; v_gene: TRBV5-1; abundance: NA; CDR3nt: TGCGCCAGCAGCCCTGGACGGATGGGGGGAACTAATGAAAAACTGTTTTTT; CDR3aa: CASSPGRMGGTNEKLFF
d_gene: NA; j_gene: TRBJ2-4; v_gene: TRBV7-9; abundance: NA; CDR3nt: TGTGCCAGCAGCCAAGCTAGGGTTGCCCAAAACATTCAGTACTTC; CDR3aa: CASSQARVAQNIQYF
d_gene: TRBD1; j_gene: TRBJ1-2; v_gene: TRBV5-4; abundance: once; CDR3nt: TGTGCCAGCAGCGGTACCCCCGGGACAGGGAATGGCTACACCTTC; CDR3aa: CASSGTPGTGNGYTF
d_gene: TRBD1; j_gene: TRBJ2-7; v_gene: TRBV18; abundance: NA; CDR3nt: TGTGCCAGCTCACCGAGCACAGGGGGGTCCTACGAGCAGTACTTC; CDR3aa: CASSPSTGGSYEQYF
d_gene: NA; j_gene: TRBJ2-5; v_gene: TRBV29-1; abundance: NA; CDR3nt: TGCAGCGTTGGGGCGGGGAGAGAGACCCAGTACTTC; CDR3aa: CSVGAGRETQYF
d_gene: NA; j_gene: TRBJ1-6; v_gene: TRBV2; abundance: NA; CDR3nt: TGTGCCAGCAGTGACGGGGCAGGTTATCGTTCACCCCTCCACTTT; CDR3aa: CASSDGAGYRSPLHF
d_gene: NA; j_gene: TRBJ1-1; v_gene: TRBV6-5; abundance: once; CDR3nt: TGTGCCAGCAGTTATGGGGTCAGTCCTAACACTGAAGCTTTCTTT; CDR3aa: CASSYGVSPNTEAFF
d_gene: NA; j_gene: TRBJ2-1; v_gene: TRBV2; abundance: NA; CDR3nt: TGTGCCAGCGAGGGGCCTCTAACCTACAATGAGCAGTTCTTC; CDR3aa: CASEGPLTYNEQFF
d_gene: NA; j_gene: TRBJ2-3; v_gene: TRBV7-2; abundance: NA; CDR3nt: TGTGCCAGCAGCTTAGCGTTCTCAGATACGCAGTATTTT; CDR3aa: CASSLAFSDTQYF
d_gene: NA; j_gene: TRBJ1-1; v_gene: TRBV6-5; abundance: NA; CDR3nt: TGTGCCAGCAGCGGGGTTATGAACACTGAAGCTTTCTTT; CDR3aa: CASSGVMNTEAFF
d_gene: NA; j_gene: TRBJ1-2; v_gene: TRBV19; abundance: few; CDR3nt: TGTGCCAGTAGTGACTGGGGCCGTGGGGCTGACGACTATGGCTACACCTTC; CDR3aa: CASSDWGRGADDYGYTF
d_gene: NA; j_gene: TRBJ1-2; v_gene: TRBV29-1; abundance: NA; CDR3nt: TGCAGCGTTGACAGGGGTACCCTTAGCTACACCTTC; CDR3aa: CSVDRGTLSYTF
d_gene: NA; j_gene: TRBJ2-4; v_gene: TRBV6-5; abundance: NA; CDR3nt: TGTGCCAGCAGTTCGCTTTTATTGCGGGCCAAAAACATTCAGTACTTC; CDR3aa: CASSSLLLRAKNIQYF
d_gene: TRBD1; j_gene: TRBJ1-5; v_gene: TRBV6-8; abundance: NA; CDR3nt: TGTGCCAGCAGCTACCCTGACAGGGCTGGACAGCCCCAGCATTTT; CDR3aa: CASSYPDRAGQPQHF
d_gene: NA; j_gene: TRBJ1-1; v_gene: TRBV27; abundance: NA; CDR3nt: TGTGCCAGCAGTTTATCGAGATTTGGGGGGTACATGAACACTGAAGCTTTCTTT; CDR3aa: CASSLSRFGGYMNTEAFF
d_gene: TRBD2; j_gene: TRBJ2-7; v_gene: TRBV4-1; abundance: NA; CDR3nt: TGCGCCAGCAGCCGAATAGGGAGCGGGATTCGTCCCTACGAGCAGTACTTC; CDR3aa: CASSRIGSGIRPYEQYF
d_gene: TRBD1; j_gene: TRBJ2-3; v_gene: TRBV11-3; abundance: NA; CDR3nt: TGTGCCAGCAGCTTCCCCGGGACAGGTGACACAGATACGCAGTATTTT; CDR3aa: CASSFPGTGDTDTQYF
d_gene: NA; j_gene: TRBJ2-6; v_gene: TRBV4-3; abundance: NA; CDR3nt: TGCGCCAGCAGCCAAGAAGCCCATTCCTCTGGGGCCAACGTCCTGACTTTC; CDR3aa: CASSQEAHSSGANVLTF
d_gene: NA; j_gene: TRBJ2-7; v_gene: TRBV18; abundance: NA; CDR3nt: TGTGCCAGCTCTTGGAGTAGCGACTGGCCCCTCGAGCAGTACTTC; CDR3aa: CASSWSSDWPLEQYF
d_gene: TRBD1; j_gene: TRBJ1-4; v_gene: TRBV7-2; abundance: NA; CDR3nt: TGTGCCAGCAGCTACGGACAGGGTGGGGAAAAACTGTTTTTT; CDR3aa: CASSYGQGGEKLFF
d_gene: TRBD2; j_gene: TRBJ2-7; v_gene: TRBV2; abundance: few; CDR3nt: TGTGCCAGCAGGAAGACTAGCTTTTCATCTACCTACGAGCAGTACTTC; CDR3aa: CASRKTSFSSTYEQYF
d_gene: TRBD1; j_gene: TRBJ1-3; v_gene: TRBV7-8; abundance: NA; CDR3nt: TGTGCCAGCAGCTCTACAGGGGGCTCTGGAAACACCATATATTTT; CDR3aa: CASSSTGGSGNTIYF
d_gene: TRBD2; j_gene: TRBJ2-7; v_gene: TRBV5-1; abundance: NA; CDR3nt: TGCGCCAGCAGCTCCGGACTAGGGCCCTCCTACGAGCAGTACTTC; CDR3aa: CASSSGLGPSYEQYF
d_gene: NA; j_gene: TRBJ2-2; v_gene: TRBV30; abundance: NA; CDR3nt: TGTGCCTGGACGATCCAGAGCACCGGGGAGCTGTTTTTT; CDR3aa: CAWTIQSTGELFF
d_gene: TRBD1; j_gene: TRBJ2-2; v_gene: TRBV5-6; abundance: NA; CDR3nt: TGTGCCAGCAGCCGAACAGGGGAAGACACCGGGGAGCTGTTTTTT; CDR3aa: CASSRTGEDTGELFF
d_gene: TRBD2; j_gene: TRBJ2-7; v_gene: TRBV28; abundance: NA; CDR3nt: TGTGCCAGCAGACCACCGCCGGGACTAGCAATCGAGCAGTACTTC; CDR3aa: CASRPPPGLAIEQYF
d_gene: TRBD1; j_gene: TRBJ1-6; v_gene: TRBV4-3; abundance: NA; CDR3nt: TGCGCCAGCAGCCGGACAGGGGCGAGTAATTCACCCCTCCACTTT; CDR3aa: CASSRTGASNSPLHF
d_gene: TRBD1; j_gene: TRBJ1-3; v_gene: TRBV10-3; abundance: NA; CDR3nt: TGTGCCATCAGCCGGGACAGGGGGGAAGGAAACACCATATATTTT; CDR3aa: CAISRDRGEGNTIYF
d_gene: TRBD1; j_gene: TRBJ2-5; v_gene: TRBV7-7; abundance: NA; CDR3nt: TGTGCTAGCAGCTACACGGCAGGGGGCGCGGAGACCCAGTACTTC; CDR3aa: CASSYTAGGAETQYF
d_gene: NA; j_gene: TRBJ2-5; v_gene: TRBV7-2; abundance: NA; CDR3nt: TGTGCCAGCAGCTTCTCTTCGACAGACCAAGAGACCCAGTACTTC; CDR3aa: CASSFSSTDQETQYF
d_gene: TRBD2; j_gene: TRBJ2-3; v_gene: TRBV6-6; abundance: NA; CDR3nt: TGTGCCAGCAGATCACTCGGACTAGCGGGGGGAGATACGCAGTATTTT; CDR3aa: CASRSLGLAGGDTQYF
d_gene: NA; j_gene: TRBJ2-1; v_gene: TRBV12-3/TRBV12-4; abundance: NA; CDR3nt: TGTGCCAGCAGTTTAGGGACCTACAATGAGCAGTTCTTC; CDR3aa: CASSLGTYNEQFF
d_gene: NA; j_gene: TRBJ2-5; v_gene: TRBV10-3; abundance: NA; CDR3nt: TGTGCCATCAGTGAGTCCCATCCAAGGGAGACCCAGTACTTC; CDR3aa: CAISESHPRETQYF
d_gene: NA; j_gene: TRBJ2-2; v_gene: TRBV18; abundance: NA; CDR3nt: TGTGCCAGCTCCCAAAGCGGGTTGAACACCGGGGAGCTGTTTTTT; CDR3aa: CASSQSGLNTGELFF
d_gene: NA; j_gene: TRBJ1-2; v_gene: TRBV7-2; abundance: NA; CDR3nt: TGTGCCAGCAGCTCTGAGCGATTCACGCTTCCTAACTATGGCTACACCTTC; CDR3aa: CASSSERFTLPNYGYTF
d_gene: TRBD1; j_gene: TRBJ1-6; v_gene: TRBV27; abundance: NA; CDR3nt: TGTGCCAGCAGTTTAGTACCCCCGGGACAGGGGTCATCACCCCTCCACTTT; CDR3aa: CASSLVPPGQGSSPLHF
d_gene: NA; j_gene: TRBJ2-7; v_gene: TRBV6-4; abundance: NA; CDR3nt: TGTGCCAGCAGTGACTCTGCGGCCTCATACGAGCAGTACTTC; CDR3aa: CASSDSAASYEQYF
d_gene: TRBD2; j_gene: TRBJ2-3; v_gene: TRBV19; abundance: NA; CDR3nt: TGTGCCAGTAGTCCGGGACTAGCGGGAGGGAGGGGAGATACGCAGTATTTT; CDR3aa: CASSPGLAGGRGDTQYF
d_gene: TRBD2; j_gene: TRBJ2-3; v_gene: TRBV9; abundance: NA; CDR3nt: TGTGCCAGCAGCGTAGCTACTAGCGGGTACCTCGGTACGCAGTATTTT; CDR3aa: CASSVATSGYLGTQYF
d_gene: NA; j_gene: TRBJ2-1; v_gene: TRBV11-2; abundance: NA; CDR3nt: TGTGCCAGCAGCTTCCGCGGGGCGGGGTCCAATGAGCAGTTCTTC; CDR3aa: CASSFRGAGSNEQFF
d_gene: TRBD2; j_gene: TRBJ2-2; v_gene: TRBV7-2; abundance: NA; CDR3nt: TGTGCCAGCAGCTTATCCGGGGGGGCAGGCACCGGGGAGCTGTTTTTT; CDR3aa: CASSLSGGAGTGELFF
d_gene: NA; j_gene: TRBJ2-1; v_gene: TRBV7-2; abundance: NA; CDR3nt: TGTGCCAGCAGCCTCAGGAATGAGCAGTTCTTC; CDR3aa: CASSLRNEQFF
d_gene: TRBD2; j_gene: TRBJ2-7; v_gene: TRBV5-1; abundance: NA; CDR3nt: TGCGCCAGCAGCCCGTACGGGGGGGCCTCCTACGAGCAGTACTTC; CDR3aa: CASSPYGGASYEQYF
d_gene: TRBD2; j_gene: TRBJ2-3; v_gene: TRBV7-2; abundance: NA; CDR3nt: TGTGCCAGCAGCCGGGCTAGCGGTAGCACAGATACGCAGTATTTT; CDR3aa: CASSRASGSTDTQYF
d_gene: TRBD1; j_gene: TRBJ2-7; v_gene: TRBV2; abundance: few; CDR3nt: TGTGCCAGCCGATCCGGGACAGACACCTACGAGCAGTACTTC; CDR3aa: CASRSGTDTYEQYF
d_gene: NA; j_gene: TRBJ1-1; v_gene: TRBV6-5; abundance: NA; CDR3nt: TGTGCCAGCAGTTACCAAGGGCCTCGGGGGACTGAAGCTTTCTTT; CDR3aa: CASSYQGPRGTEAFF
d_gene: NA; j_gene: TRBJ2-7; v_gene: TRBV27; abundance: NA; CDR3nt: TGTGCCAGCAGTTGGGACGTAAGTTACGAGCAGTACTTC; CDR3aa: CASSWDVSYEQYF
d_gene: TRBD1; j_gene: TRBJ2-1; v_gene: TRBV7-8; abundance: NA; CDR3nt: TGTGCCAGCAGCCTCCGGACAGGGGATTATGAGCAGTTCTTC; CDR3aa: CASSLRTGDYEQFF
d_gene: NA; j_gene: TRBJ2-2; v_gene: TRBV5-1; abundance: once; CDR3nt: TGCGCCAGCAGCTCAGACAGTTCAACCACCGGGGAGCTGTTTTTT; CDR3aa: CASSSDSSTTGELFF
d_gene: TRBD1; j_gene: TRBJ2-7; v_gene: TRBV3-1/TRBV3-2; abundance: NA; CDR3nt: TGTGCCAGCAACCCAACGGACAGGGTCTACGAGCAGTACTTC; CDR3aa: CASNPTDRVYEQYF
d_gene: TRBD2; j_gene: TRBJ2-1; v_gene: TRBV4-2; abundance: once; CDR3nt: TGTGCCAGCAGCCAAGGCGCATTACTAGCGGGGAGCTCCTACAATGAGCAGTTCTTC; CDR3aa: CASSQGALLAGSSYNEQFF
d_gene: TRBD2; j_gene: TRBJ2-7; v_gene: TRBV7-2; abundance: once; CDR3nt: TGTGCCAGCAGCTTGACAGCGGGGGGTTCGTTGAGCTCCTACGAGCAGTACTTC; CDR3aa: CASSLTAGGSLSSYEQYF